The 32 T cell receptor beta chains below were found in one sample sequenced in a study of OX40 agonist ivuxolimab in advanced cancers. Assay: immunoSEQ multiplex PCR; the TCRdb copy retains only in-frame clones and omits some. The repertoire holds 18,000 or so clones, with 87% as singletons. Here the sequenced sample was CD4+ or CD8+ T cells sorted from blood, taken in a trial of the OX40 agonist ivuxolimab. The receptors come from an adult with an advanced solid tumor such as melanoma, head and neck, liver or kidney cancer.

V usage is TRBV30 and J usage is TRBJ2-2; D is unclear. Deletions cut 3 bases from V and 4 bases from J, with 9 bases between. This CDR3 has 13 amino acids. Germline V lookup: CDR1 GTSNPN, CDR2 SVGIG (reference sequence). The CDR3 sequence: CAWRSRLTGELFF. The CDR3 DNA is TGTGCCTGGAGATCTAGACTCACCGGGGAGCTGTTTTTT.

Within the sample, this clone is large. V usage is TRBV5-6 and J usage is TRBJ2-1, with TRBD2 identical over 7 bases. This CDR3 region has 14 residues. V gave up 4 bases and J gave up 6 bases; unmatched junction bases: 7. The germline V gene encodes CDR1 SGHDT and CDR2 YYEEEE. CDR3 sequence reads: CASSLSGFINEQFF. The CDR3, as DNA: TGTGCCAGCAGCCTTAGCGGGTTTATCAATGAGCAGTTCTTC.

The rearrangement joins TRBV4-3 to TRBJ2-3; 11 nucleotides agree with TRBD2. V shed 0 bases, J shed 5 bases, and the junction held 4 bases outside the gene matches. Germline CDR1 is LGHNA and CDR2 is YSLEER. The CDR3 extends over 16 amino acids. The CDR3 sequence: CASSQDRLAGLDTQYF. The DNA of the CDR3 is TGCGCCAGCAGCCAAGATCGACTAGCGGGATTAGATACGCAGTATTTT.

V gene TRBV4-3 combines with J gene TRBJ2-7; weak D call: TRBD2 (5 bases). The V gene lost 4 bases and the J gene lost 1 base, with 11 bases spanning the gap. Germline CDR1 and CDR2: LGHNA and YSLEER. The CDR3 covers 14 residues. The CDR3 region is CASSPGQRSYEQYF. The CDR3 DNA reads as TGCGCCAGCAGCCCGGGCCAGCGGTCCTACGAGCAGTACTTC.

This rearrangement joins TRBV27 to TRBJ2-1, with TRBD2 identical over 15 bases. Germline CDR1 MNHEY, CDR2 SMNVEV (reference sequence). V trimming: 4 bases; J trimming: 4 bases; junction bases outside the gene matches: 8. The CDR3 has 18 amino acids. In nucleotides, the CDR3 is TGTGCCAGCAGTTCCTGGACTAGCGGGAGGGCCGCGTACAATGAGCAGTTCTTC. Its translation: CASSSWTSGRAAYNEQFF.

The chain is built from TRBV7-8 and TRBJ1-1, with D unresolved. Germline CDR1 reads SGHVS; CDR2 reads FQNEAQ. The V end lost 1 base, the J end lost 1 base, and 10 bases lay between the germline ends. This CDR3 has 15 amino acids. Written as DNA, the CDR3 is TGTGCCAGCAGCTTAGTTGAGGGCGCGAACACTGAAGCTTTCTTT. Translating gives CASSLVEGANTEAFF.

V gene TRBV11-3 combines with J gene TRBJ2-7; the D gene is possibly TRBD2 (6 bases). Trimming shortened V by 3 bases and J by 1 base, and 10 bases separated the two germline ends. The CDR3 totals 14 residues. The germline gives CDR1 SGHNT, CDR2 YENEEA. The CDR3 sequence: CASSFKSGSYEQYF. The CDR3 nucleotides read TGTGCCAGCAGCTTTAAAAGCGGGTCCTACGAGCAGTACTTC. Filled out from reference TRBV11-3 and TRBJ2-7, the complete variable domain reads EAGVVQSPRYKIIEKKQPVAFWCNPISGHNTLYWYLQNLGQGPELLIRYENEEAVDDSQLPKDRFSAERLKGVDSTLKIQPAELGDSAVYLCASSFKSGSYEQYFGPGTRLTVT.

The chain recombines TRBV27 with TRBJ2-7; D is possibly TRBD2 (6 bases). This CDR3 is built from 14 residues. V was clipped by 3 bases and J by 2 bases, with 11 bases between them. Per germline, CDR1 MNHEY and CDR2 SMNVEV (reference sequence). Here the CDR3 DNA reads TGTGCCAGCAGTTTTTCTGCGGGGACCTACGAGCAGTACTTC. It codes for CASSFSAGTYEQYF.

This clone appeared a single time. The V gene is TRBV30, the J gene TRBJ2-5; TRBD1 agrees at 9 bases. Germline V lookup: CDR1 GTSNPN, CDR2 SVGIG (reference sequence). The CDR3 runs 16 residues. V was clipped by 0 bases and J by 0 bases; unmatched bases: 5. The CDR3 bases are TGTGCCTGGAGTGTAGGGACAGGGATGTACCAAGAGACCCAGTACTTC. This translates into CAWSVGTGMYQETQYF.

The rearrangement links TRBV5-5 to TRBJ2-7; TRBD1 matches at 7 bases. The CDR3 totals 13 residues. Germline loops: CDR1 SGHKS, CDR2 YYEKEE (reference sequence). The V gene end was trimmed by 3 bases and the J gene end by 5 bases; junction bases not matched to a gene: 5. As DNA, the CDR3 is TGTGCCAGCAGCTCCCAGGGGGATGACGAGCAGTACTTC. This sequence encodes CASSSQGDDEQYF.

V and J are TRBV11-1 and TRBJ1-1, with unresolved D. Trimming removed 7 bases at V and 1 base at J, with 13 bases between. Germline CDR1 is SGHAT and CDR2 is FQDESV (reference sequence). The CDR3 covers 14 residues. The CDR3 DNA reads TGTGCCAGCACCCCGGTCGGCGCGAACACTGAAGCTTTCTTT. This sequence encodes CASTPVGANTEAFF.

The rearrangement links TRBV6-5 to TRBJ2-7; D gene ambiguous. Between the trimmed V and J ends, which lost 6 bases and 2 bases, there was a span of 8 bases. This CDR3 region has 12 residues. The germline V gene encodes CDR1 MNHEY and CDR2 SVGAGI. The DNA of the CDR3 is TGTGCCAGCAGGGCCGACGCCTACGAGCAGTACTTC. It codes for CASRADAYEQYF.

The rearrangement joins TRBV28 to TRBJ2-1; 9 nucleotides agree with TRBD2. Germline lookup yields CDR1 MDHEN and CDR2 SYDVKM. Trimming at V came to 7 bases and at J to 2 bases, leaving 18 bases not matched to a gene. The CDR3 extends over 19 amino acids. The CDR3 DNA reads as TGTGCCAGCACGGCGGGTAGGGCTAGCGGGGCCAAGACCTACAATGAGCAGTTCTTC. It translates to CASTAGRASGAKTYNEQFF.

This clone was found once. Different DNA sequences within this sample yield the same CDR3. The chain couples TRBV9 to TRBJ2-7; 7 nucleotides match TRBD2. The germline gives CDR1 SGDLS, CDR2 YYNGEE. Losses at the gene ends were 2 bases for V and 1 base for J; bases not matched to a gene: 0. This CDR3 comprises 13 residues. The chain's CDR3 is CASSVGGSYEQYF. For the CDR3, the DNA is TGTGCCAGCAGCGTGGGGGGGTCCTACGAGCAGTACTTC.

The chain uses TRBV4-1 and TRBJ2-7, with TRBD2 matching 9 bases. CDR1 is MGHRA and CDR2 is YSYEKL in the germline V gene. Trimming removed 0 bases from V and 0 bases from J; junction bases left unmatched: 9. There are 18 residues in the CDR3. The CDR3 protein is CASSQEGGLAGTSYEQYF. The CDR3 DNA reads as TGCGCCAGCAGCCAAGAAGGGGGGCTAGCGGGAACCTCCTACGAGCAGTACTTC.

The chain combines TRBV27 with TRBJ1-2, with a possible D match to TRBD1 (5 bases). The CDR3 has 14 residues. Germline V gene data show CDR1 as MNHEY and CDR2 as SMNVEV (reference sequence). The germline V and J ends were trimmed by 5 bases and 9 bases, with 19 bases remaining between them. The CDR3 reads CASSPGLLDSSYTF. In nucleotides, the CDR3 is TGTGCCAGCAGTCCGGGACTTTTGGACTCGAGCTACACCTTC.

The chain has TRBV11-2 and TRBJ2-2; D is perhaps TRBD1 (6 bases). The CDR3 is 14 amino acids. CDR1 SGHAT and CDR2 FQNNGV come from the germline V gene. Trimming left V 6 bases short and J 1 base short, with 9 bases between. The CDR3 protein is CASRGHQNTGELFF. The CDR3 DNA is TGTGCCAGCAGGGGACACCAGAACACCGGGGAGCTGTTTTTT.

V is TRBV27 and J is TRBJ2-2, with a tentative D call TRBD1 (5 bases). The CDR3 covers 16 residues. CDR1 and CDR2 from the germline V gene are MNHEY and SMNVEV (reference sequence). The V gene lost 2 bases and the J gene lost 4 bases, with 14 bases spanning the gap. The CDR3 coding sequence is TGTGCCAGCAGTTTAGAGCCAGGGTGGGGCACCGGGGAGCTGTTTTTT. Translation: CASSLEPGWGTGELFF.

In this sample, this clone is medium-sized (0.01 to 0.1%). This sequence joins TRBV6-4 and TRBJ1-2, with D maybe TRBD1 (5 bases). The CDR3 spans 16 residues. Germline CDR1 reads MRHNA; CDR2 reads SNTAGT. Trimming removed 3 bases from V and 4 bases from J, with 18 bases in between. The CDR3 reads CASSESGGGIAYGYTF. The DNA for the CDR3 is TGTGCCAGCAGTGAATCCGGGGGAGGGATCGCCTATGGCTACACCTTC.

J is TRBJ2-5 and V is TRBV5-1; D gene uncertain. Trimming pared 1 base from V and 1 base from J, leaving 8 bases between. CDR3 length: 14 residues. Germline V lookup: CDR1 SGHRS, CDR2 YFSETQ. The CDR3 is CASSLYYSQETQYF. Written as DNA, the CDR3 is TGCGCCAGCAGCTTGTACTATTCCCAAGAGACCCAGTACTTC.

The chain carries TRBV4-1 and TRBJ2-3, with D tentatively TRBD1 or TRBD2 (5 bases each). This CDR3 contains 15 residues. V was cut by 1 base and J by 2 bases, with 10 bases left in between. Germline lookup yields CDR1 MGHRA and CDR2 YSYEKL. In nucleotides, the CDR3 is TGCGCCAGCAGCCAAGGCTGGGACGACACAGATACGCAGTATTTT. Translating gives CASSQGWDDTDTQYF.

The rearrangement joins TRBV28 to TRBJ2-7; the D is unclear. The CDR3 length is 12 residues. CDR1 and CDR2 (germline): MDHEN, SYDVKM. V was pared by 2 bases and J by 2 bases, with 4 bases between. CDR3 residues: CASSLEAYEQYF. CDR3 DNA sequence: TGTGCCAGCAGTTTAGAAGCCTACGAGCAGTACTTC.

The chain couples TRBV5-1 to TRBJ2-1; 7 bases align to TRBD2. CDR1 is SGHRS, CDR2 YFSETQ, per germline. The trim removed 0 bases at V and 4 bases at J, leaving 4 bases unmatched. The length of the CDR3 is 15 residues. The CDR3 protein is CASSLASGQYNEQFF. In DNA, the CDR3 is TGCGCCAGCAGCTTGGCTAGCGGCCAGTACAATGAGCAGTTCTTC.

This clone was counted a few times. CDR3 loop: CASSGAGAFTDTQYF. CDR3 DNA: TGTGCCAGCAGCGGGGCTGGGGCGTTCACAGATACGCAGTATTTT. The chain joins TRBV9 to TRBJ2-3; D perhaps matches TRBD1 (5 bases). The germline V and J ends were trimmed by 3 bases and 2 bases, with 13 bases remaining between them. Per the germline V gene, CDR1 is SGDLS and CDR2 is YYNGEE. There are 15 residues in the CDR3.

The chain is built from TRBV7-7 and TRBJ1-4; tentatively, D is TRBD1 (6 bases). CDR1 and CDR2 (germline): SSHAT, FNYEAQ (reference sequence). This CDR3 region has 14 residues. With 1 base removed from V and 6 bases from J, the gap between germline ends came to 9 bases. The CDR3 reads CASSLGAGDEKLFF. CDR3 bases: TGTGCCAGCAGCTTAGGGGCAGGGGATGAAAAACTGTTTTTT.

This clone appeared a single time. This chain connects TRBV27 to TRBJ2-7; 9 bases map to TRBD2. CDR3 length: 14 residues. The trim removed 3 bases at V and 2 bases at J, leaving 2 bases unmatched. In germline, CDR1 is MNHEY, CDR2 SMNVEV (reference sequence). CDR3 in amino acids: CASSFAGGTYEQYF. The DNA of the CDR3 is TGTGCCAGCAGTTTTGCGGGAGGGACCTACGAGCAGTACTTC.

The V and J genes are TRBV10-1 and TRBJ2-7; D possibly corresponds to TRBD1 (6 bases). CDR3 size: 14 residues. The germline V and J ends were trimmed by 10 bases and 6 bases, with 22 bases remaining between them. CDR1 and CDR2 (germline): WNHNN, SYGVQD (reference sequence). The CDR3 sequence is CAIPPNRDTGEQYF. The DNA for the CDR3 is TGCGCCATACCCCCCAACAGGGATACCGGCGAGCAGTACTTC.

The rearrangement links TRBV7-8 to TRBJ2-5, with 10 positions matching TRBD2. The length of the CDR3 is 15 residues. Germline CDR1 reads SGHVS; CDR2 reads FQNEAQ. The junction had 3 bases not matched to a gene; V was cut back by 5 bases and J by 0 bases. The CDR3 loop is CASSPSGSNQETQYF. In DNA, the CDR3 is TGTGCCAGCAGCCCTAGCGGGAGTAACCAAGAGACCCAGTACTTC.

V gene TRBV6-5 combines with J gene TRBJ2-7; either TRBD1 or TRBD2 may fit D (5 bases each). This CDR3 comprises 13 residues. V was pared by 2 bases and J by 0 bases, with 5 bases between. Looked up from germline, CDR1 is MNHEY and CDR2 is SVGAGI. CDR3 in amino acids: CASSYGGSYEQYF. The CDR3 DNA is TGTGCCAGCAGTTACGGGGGCTCCTACGAGCAGTACTTC.

The CDR3 spells CASSQDMASTAYEQYF. CDR3 nucleotides: TGCGCCAGCAGCCAAGATATGGCTAGCACGGCCTACGAGCAGTACTTC. The genes are TRBV4-3 and TRBJ2-7; possibly TRBD2 for D (5 bases). Germline V gene data show CDR1 as LGHNA and CDR2 as YSLEER. The V end was cut by 0 bases, the J end by 2 bases, with 14 bases between. There are 16 residues in the CDR3.

As concerns this clone: One base separates it from a far larger clone, so it is likely a read error. The J gene is TRBJ2-2, the V gene TRBV29-1; D unclear. This CDR3 region has 14 residues. Trimming removed 8 bases from V and 7 bases from J, with 20 bases in between. Germline V CDR1 and CDR2: SQVTM, ANQGSEA. The DNA of the CDR3 is TGCAGCTTCATAGGGTCAGCCTTTGGCGGGGAGCTGTTTTTT. Amino acids: CSFIGSAFGGELFF.

On this clone: The sample has other DNA sequences that encode this CDR3 too. This chain joins TRBV21-1 and TRBJ2-3; TRBD1 is the table's D call and was not checked against the DNA. TRBV21-1 is assigned pseudogene status. CDR3 length: 14 residues. The CDR3 loop is CASSARTGSDTQYF. CDR3 coding DNA: TGTGCCAGCAGCGCTCGGACAGGGTCAGATACACAGTATTTT.